This T cell receptor (beta chain) was profiled in a study of T cells expressing NK-cell markers (dated by TCRdb to 2018 to 2020). Looking at the study overall: Three sorted T-cell subsets (CD3+CD56+NKG2C+, CD3+CD56+NKG2C- and CD3+CD56-NKG2C+) from roughly eight donors had their TCR beta-chain repertoires profiled. Of the eight sequenced donors, seven were found to be HCMV-seropositive and one was found to be HCMV-seronegative. All eight donors whose samples were sequenced were randomly selected healthy volunteers, three of them men and five women. Sequencing of the libraries produced 2 x 150 bp reads on Illumina HiSeq 2000/2500, MiSeq or NextSeq.

To determine HCMV serostatus, a commercial ELISA kit was used to detect HCMV-specific IgG in serum. Peripheral blood mononuclear cells were isolated from blood by Ficoll density gradient centrifugation. The CDR3 runs 15 amino acids, cysteine and phenylalanine included. DNA is not recorded here. CDR1 and CDR2 were assigned from the germline V gene (reference sequence) as DFQATT and SNEGSKA. On the study overall, not on this receptor specifically: For several donors, the dominant CD3+CD56+NKG2C+ clonotypes were among the top 10 CD8+ clonotypes and accounted for about 1.0-7.5% of CD8+ T cells. Those dominant clonotypes were again the most abundant among CD3+CD56-NKG2C+ cells in a few donors, at about 28.3-65%. Whether the expanded NKG2C-expressing T cell clones were specific for HCMV antigens was left unclear.

Data came from an Illumina HiSeq 2000. TCR beta cDNA libraries were prepared using 5'RACE template switching, which introduced a universal primer site and unique molecular identifiers. Priming for cDNA synthesis came from the TCR beta constant segment, and two successive PCR amplification steps followed. Turning to the authors' computational methods: MIGEC handled demultiplexing of the reads and grouping by UMI, while MiTCR was used to assemble and quantify clonotypes. Only TCR cDNA sequences supported by at least two reads were kept to exclude erroneous sequences. The tcR package was used for downstream repertoire analysis, and clonotypes were matched across fractions by CDR3 nucleotide sequence plus V segment. VDJmatch was used to annotate antigen specificity against VDJdb, with one amino acid substitution allowed in CDR3. TCRdb reprocessed the raw reads; every CDR3 protein sequence is a single record, and DNA is not supplied. These V and J calls originate from TCRdb's pipeline instead of the authors' own analysis. The data table for this sample lists about 260,000 distinct CDR3 sequences. Of the sample, approximately 0.41% falls within the top ten clones.

About this clonotype: What this receptor recognizes is not known.

The V and J genes are TRBV20-1 and TRBJ2-1. The sample consisted of blood T cells: a sorted CD56 or NKG2C T cell subset, CD4+ or CD8+ T cells, or bulk PBMC T cells (not recorded which). This TCR was sampled from a young man in good health. Donor details come from another sample of the same person, matched by shared clones. The CDR3 protein is CSAREGLVLGNGQFF.